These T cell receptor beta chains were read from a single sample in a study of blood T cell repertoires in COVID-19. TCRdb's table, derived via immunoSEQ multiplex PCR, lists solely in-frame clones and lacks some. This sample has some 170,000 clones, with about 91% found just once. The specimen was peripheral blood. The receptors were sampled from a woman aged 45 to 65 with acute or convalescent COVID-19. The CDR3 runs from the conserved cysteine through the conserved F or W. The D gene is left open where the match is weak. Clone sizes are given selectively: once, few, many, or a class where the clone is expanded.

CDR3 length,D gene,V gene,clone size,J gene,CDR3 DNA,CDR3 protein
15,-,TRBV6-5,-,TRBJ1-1,TGTGCCAGCAGTTACTCAGTCCGGGACAAAAGTTGGGCTTTCTTT,CASSYSVRDKSWAFF
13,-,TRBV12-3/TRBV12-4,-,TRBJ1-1,TGTGCCAGCAGATTTTCAGAGAACACTGAAGCTTTCTTT,CASRFSENTEAFF
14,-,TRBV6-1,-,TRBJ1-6,TGTGCCAGCAGTGAACCAAGGCGGATCTCACCCCTCCACTTT,CASSEPRRISPLHF
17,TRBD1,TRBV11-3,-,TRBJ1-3,TGTGCCAGCAGCTTAGCCCCAGGGGGCAGGACTGGAAACACCATATATTTT,CASSLAPGGRTGNTIYF
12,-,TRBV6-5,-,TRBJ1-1,TGTGCCAGCGGTCGCGGGAACACTGAAGCTTTCTTT,CASGRGNTEAFF
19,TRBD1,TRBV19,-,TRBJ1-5,TGTGCCAGTAGTATCCGACGACAGGGGTTTTTCGATAGCAATCAGCCCCAGCATTTT,CASSIRRQGFFDSNQPQHF
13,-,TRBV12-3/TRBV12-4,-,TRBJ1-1,TGTGCCAGCACTGGGGGGGCTGGGACTGAAGCTTTCTTT,CASTGGAGTEAFF
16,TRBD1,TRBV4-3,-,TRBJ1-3,TGCGCCAGCAGCCAAGGCGGGACAGGGGCGAGAAACACCATATATTTT,CASSQGGTGARNTIYF
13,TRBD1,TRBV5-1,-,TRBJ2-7,TGCGCCAGCAGCTGGACAGGGTTTGACGAGCAGTACTTC,CASSWTGFDEQYF
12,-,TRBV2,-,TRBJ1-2,TGTGCCAGCAGTGCGGGGGAGCCCGGCTACACCTTC,CASSAGEPGYTF
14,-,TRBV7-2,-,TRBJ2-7,TGTGCCAGCAGCTTATTGACTAGTGACTACGAGCAGTACTTC,CASSLLTSDYEQYF
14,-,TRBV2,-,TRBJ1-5,TGTGCCAGCAACAGGGTGGGGACAAATCAGCCCCAGCATTTT,CASNRVGTNQPQHF
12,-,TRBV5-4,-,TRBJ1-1,TGTGCCAGCAGCTTGGGAGGGTATGAAGCTTTCTTT,CASSLGGYEAFF
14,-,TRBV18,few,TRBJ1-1,TGTGCCAGCTCACCAGACAGGCGCTTTAGGGAAGCTTTCTTT,CASSPDRRFREAFF
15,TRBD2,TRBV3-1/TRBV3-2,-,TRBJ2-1,TGTGCCAGCAGCCTTATAGGACTAGGGAACAATGAGCAGTTCTTC,CASSLIGLGNNEQFF
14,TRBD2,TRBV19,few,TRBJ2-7,TGTGCCAGTAGTCAAGGGACTAGCGGGGGGAAGCAGTACTTC,CASSQGTSGGKQYF
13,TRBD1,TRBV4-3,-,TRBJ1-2,TGCGCCAGCAGCCAAGCGACAGGGCATGGCTACACCTTC,CASSQATGHGYTF
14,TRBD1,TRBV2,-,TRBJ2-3,TGTGCCAGCAGTGAGGACAGGGTTGGAGATACGCAGTATTTT,CASSEDRVGDTQYF
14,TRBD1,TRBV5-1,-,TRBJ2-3,TGCGCCAGCAGCCGCGAACAGGGGGTAGATACGCAGTATTTT,CASSREQGVDTQYF
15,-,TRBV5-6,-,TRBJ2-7,TGTGCCAGCAGCTATCAGGCGGGTTTATCCTACGAGCAGTACTTC,CASSYQAGLSYEQYF
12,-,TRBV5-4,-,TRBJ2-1,TGTGCCAGCAGCTTGTACTTGAATGAGCAGTTCTTC,CASSLYLNEQFF
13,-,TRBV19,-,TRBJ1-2,TGTGCCAGTACCGGCAGGGAAAAATATGGCTACACCTTC,CASTGREKYGYTF
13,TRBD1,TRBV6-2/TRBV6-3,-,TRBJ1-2,TGTGCCAGCAGCCCTCTAAGGTTAACAGGGGGCTTCTTC,CASSPLRLTGGFF
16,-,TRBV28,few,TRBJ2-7,TGTGCCAGCAGTTTAACAGGCGGCGGGGCGACCTACGAGCAGTACTTC,CASSLTGGGATYEQYF
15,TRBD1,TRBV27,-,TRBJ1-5,TGTGCCAGCAGTCCAGGACAGGGGGCGAGTCAGCCCCAGCATTTT,CASSPGQGASQPQHF
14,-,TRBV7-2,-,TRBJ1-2,TGTGCCAGCAGCCCCCGGACAGCTGGATATGGCTACACCTTC,CASSPRTAGYGYTF
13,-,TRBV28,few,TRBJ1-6,TGTGCCAGCAGCAGGGGCTACGGTTCACCCCTCCACTTT,CASSRGYGSPLHF
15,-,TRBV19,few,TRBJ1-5,TGTGCCAGTATCGAGGCAGCCTTTAGCAATCAGCCCCAGCATTTT,CASIEAAFSNQPQHF
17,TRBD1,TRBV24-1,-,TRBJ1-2,TGTGCCACCAGTGATTCTAACAGGGGGGTTTTCGACTATGGCTACACCTTC,CATSDSNRGVFDYGYTF
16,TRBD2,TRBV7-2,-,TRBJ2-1,TGTGCCAGCAGCTTAGCTGGACTAGCGGGGGCCAATGAGCAGTTCTTC,CASSLAGLAGANEQFF
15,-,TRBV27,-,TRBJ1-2,TGTGCCAGCAGTTTAATGGGGGGAGGGGACTATGGCTACACCTTC,CASSLMGGGDYGYTF
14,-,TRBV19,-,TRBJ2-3,TGTGCCAGTAATGTGGGGCTAACCACAGATACGCAGTATTTT,CASNVGLTTDTQYF
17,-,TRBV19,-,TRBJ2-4,TGTGCCAGTAGTATACTTGGGTCAGGGGAAGCCAAAAACATTCAGTACTTC,CASSILGSGEAKNIQYF
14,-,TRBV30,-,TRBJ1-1,TGTGCCTGGAGTGTACTACCAGAAAACACTGAAGCTTTCTTT,CAWSVLPENTEAFF
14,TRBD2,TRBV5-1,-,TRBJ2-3,TGCGCCAGCAGCCCCGGGACTAGTGAGTATACGCAGTATTTT,CASSPGTSEYTQYF
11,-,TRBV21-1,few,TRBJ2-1,TGTGCCAGCAAGACTTACAATGAGCAGTTCTTC,CASKTYNEQFF
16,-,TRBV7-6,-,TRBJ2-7,TGTGCCAGCAGCTCCAGGGGGGACCAGGCCTCCTACGAGCAGTACTTC,CASSSRGDQASYEQYF
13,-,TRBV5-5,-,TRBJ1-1,TGTGCCAGCAGCCCCGGGGGTAACACTGAAGCTTTCTTT,CASSPGGNTEAFF
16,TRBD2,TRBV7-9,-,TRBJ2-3,TGTGCCAGCAGCCCAATAGCGGGAGGACTCACAGATACGCAGTATTTT,CASSPIAGGLTDTQYF
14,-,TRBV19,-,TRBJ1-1,TGTGCCAGTAGACTGGACGGGGAGAACACTGAAGCTTTCTTT,CASRLDGENTEAFF
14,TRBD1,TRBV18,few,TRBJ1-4,TGTGCCAGCTACTCCGGACAGGGTTATGAAAAACTGTTTTTT,CASYSGQGYEKLFF
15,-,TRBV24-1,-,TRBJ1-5,TGTGCCACCAGTGAGGCCAGGGGAAGCAATCAGCCCCAGCATTTT,CATSEARGSNQPQHF
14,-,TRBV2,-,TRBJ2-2,TGTGCCAGCAGTGAGGCCTCGAACACCGGGGAGCTGTTTTTT,CASSEASNTGELFF
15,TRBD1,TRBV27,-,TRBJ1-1,TGTGCCAGCAGTTTAGGACAGGGCTGGGGCACTGAAGCTTTCTTT,CASSLGQGWGTEAFF
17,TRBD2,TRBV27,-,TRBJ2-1,TGTGCCAGCAGTCACCTGTCGCTAGCGGGAGGAGTCGATGAGCAGTTCTTC,CASSHLSLAGGVDEQFF
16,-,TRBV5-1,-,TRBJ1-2,TGCGCCAGCAGCGTAGGAGAAGGCAGCGGGGGGTATGGCTACACCTTC,CASSVGEGSGGYGYTF
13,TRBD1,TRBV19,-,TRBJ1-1,TGTGCCAGTCTCAGGGGGCGCTTCGCTGAAGCTTTCTTT,CASLRGRFAEAFF
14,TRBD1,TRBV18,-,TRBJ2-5,TGTGCCAGCTCACCGGGGACAGCCCAAGAGACCCAGTACTTC,CASSPGTAQETQYF
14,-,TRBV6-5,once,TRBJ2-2,TGTGCCAGCAGTAGCCCCCACGGTGTCGGGGAGCTGTTTTTT,CASSSPHGVGELFF
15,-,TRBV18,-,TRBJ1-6,TGTGCCAGCTCACCATTAACAGCCGATAATTCACCCCTCCACTTT,CASSPLTADNSPLHF
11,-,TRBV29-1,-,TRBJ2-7,TGCAGCGTTGGCAGTGCCTACGAGCAGTACTTC,CSVGSAYEQYF
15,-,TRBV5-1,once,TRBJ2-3,TGCGCCAGCAGCTTGGCTGGGCCGCCACAAGATACGCAGTATTTT,CASSLAGPPQDTQYF
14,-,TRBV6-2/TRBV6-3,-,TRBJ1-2,TGTGCCAGCAGTTACGACCGGACACGCTATGGCTACACCTTC,CASSYDRTRYGYTF
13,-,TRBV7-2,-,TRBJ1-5,TGTGCCAGCAGCACGGTAACAGGTCAGCCCCAGCATTTT,CASSTVTGQPQHF
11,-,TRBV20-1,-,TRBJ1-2,TGCAGTGCCCAAAACAGGGTCGGCTACACCTTC,CSAQNRVGYTF
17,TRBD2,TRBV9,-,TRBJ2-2,TGTGCCAGCAGCGTATCGCTAGCGGGGTTGAACACCGGGGAGCTGTTTTTT,CASSVSLAGLNTGELFF
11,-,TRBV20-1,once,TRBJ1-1,TGCAGTGCTCTCGCTGGACAGGAAGCTTTCTTT,CSALAGQEAFF
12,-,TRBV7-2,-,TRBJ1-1,TGTGCCAGCAGCCCCCAGGGGCGGAGTGCTTTCTTT,CASSPQGRSAFF
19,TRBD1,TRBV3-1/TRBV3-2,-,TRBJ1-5,TGTGCCAGCAGCCAAGACCGGAAGTGGACAGGGGTGTTGTGTCAGCCCCAGCATTTT,CASSQDRKWTGVLCQPQHF